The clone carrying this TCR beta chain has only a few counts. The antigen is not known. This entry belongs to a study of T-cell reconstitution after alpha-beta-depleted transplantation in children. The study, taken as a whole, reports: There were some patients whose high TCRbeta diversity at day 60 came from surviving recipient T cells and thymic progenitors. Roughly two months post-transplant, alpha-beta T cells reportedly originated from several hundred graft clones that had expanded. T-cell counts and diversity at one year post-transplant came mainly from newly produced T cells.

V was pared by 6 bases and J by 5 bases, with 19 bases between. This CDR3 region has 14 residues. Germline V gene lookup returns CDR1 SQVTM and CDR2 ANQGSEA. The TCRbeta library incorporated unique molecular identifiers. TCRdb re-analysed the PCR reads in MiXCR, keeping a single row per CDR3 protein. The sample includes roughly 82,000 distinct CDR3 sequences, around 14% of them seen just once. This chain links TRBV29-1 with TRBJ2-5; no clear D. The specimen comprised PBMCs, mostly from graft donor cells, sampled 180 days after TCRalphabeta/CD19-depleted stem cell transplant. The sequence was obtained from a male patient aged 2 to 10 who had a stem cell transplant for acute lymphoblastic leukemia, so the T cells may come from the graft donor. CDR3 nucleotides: TGCAGCGTCGCCCCCCCTCCAATAAGGGAGACCCAGTACTTC. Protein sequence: CSVAPPPIRETQYF. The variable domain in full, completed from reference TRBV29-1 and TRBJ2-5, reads SAVISQKPSRDICQRGTSLTIQCQVDSQVTMMFWYRQQPGQSLTLIATANQGSEATYESGFVIDKFPISRPNLTFSTLTVSNMSPEDSSIYLCSVAPPPIRETQYFGPGTRLLVL.